Listed below are T cell receptor beta chains from one sample, sequenced in a study of OX40 agonist ivuxolimab in advanced cancers. The method was immunoSEQ multiplex PCR; TCRdb's version includes in-frame clones alone and lacks a portion of them. The data show about 84,000 clones, 89% seen once. This specimen was CD4+ or CD8+ T cells sorted from blood, taken in a trial of the OX40 agonist ivuxolimab. The receptor source for this set is an adult with an advanced solid tumor such as melanoma, head and neck, liver or kidney cancer. Both conserved end residues are part of each CDR3. D genes are given only for firm matches. The size entry is marked missing in some rows and otherwise reads once, few, many or a size class.

V gene	D gene	J gene	clone size	CDR3 protein	CDR3 DNA
TRBV19	TRBD1	TRBJ1-2	few	CASSSTGYGYTF	TGTGCCAGTAGTTCGACAGGGTATGGCTACACCTTC
TRBV2	TRBD1	TRBJ2-7	NA	CASSEETTGGVGYEQYF	TGTGCCAGCAGTGAAGAGACAACAGGGGGAGTTGGATACGAGCAGTACTTC
TRBV4-2	NA	TRBJ2-7	NA	CASSQAAPYEQYF	TGTGCCAGCAGCCAAGCGGCCCCCTACGAGCAGTACTTC
TRBV30	NA	TRBJ2-2	NA	CAWSRFGAGELFF	TGTGCCTGGAGTAGGTTTGGGGCCGGGGAGCTGTTTTTT
TRBV29-1	NA	TRBJ2-3	NA	CSVAGSTSPDTQYF	TGCAGCGTTGCCGGGTCAACAAGCCCAGATACGCAGTATTTT
TRBV30	NA	TRBJ1-1	NA	CAWSVSGVNTEAFF	TGTGCCTGGAGTGTTTCTGGGGTCAACACTGAAGCTTTCTTT
TRBV28	NA	TRBJ1-6	NA	CATRRGNSPLHF	TGTGCCACACGACGAGGTAATTCACCCCTCCACTTT
TRBV7-2	NA	TRBJ2-7	NA	CASSLVAVTYEQYF	TGTGCCAGCAGCTTAGTAGCGGTGACCTACGAGCAGTACTTC
TRBV5-1	TRBD1	TRBJ2-3	NA	CASSLAPDRGPDTQYF	TGCGCCAGCAGCTTGGCTCCGGACAGGGGCCCAGATACGCAGTATTTT
TRBV5-4	NA	TRBJ2-5	NA	CASSPMTANQETQYF	TGTGCCAGCAGCCCGATGACAGCTAACCAAGAGACCCAGTACTTC
TRBV6-6	NA	TRBJ1-1	once	CASSTGFFEAFF	TGTGCCAGCAGTACAGGGTTTTTTGAAGCTTTCTTT
TRBV7-9	NA	TRBJ1-2	NA	CASSSNPRGDGYTF	TGTGCCAGCAGCTCCAACCCTAGGGGAGATGGCTACACCTTC
TRBV5-1	NA	TRBJ2-3	NA	CASSRWGRTDTQYF	TGCGCCAGCAGCCGGTGGGGGCGGACAGATACGCAGTATTTT
TRBV7-3	NA	TRBJ2-7	NA	CASSLYPARAEQYF	TGTGCCAGCAGCTTATATCCGGCTAGGGCCGAGCAGTACTTC
TRBV10-3	TRBD1	TRBJ2-3	NA	CAIKLTGGLGDTQYF	TGTGCCATCAAACTGACAGGGGGCTTGGGAGATACGCAGTATTTT
TRBV6-6	TRBD1	TRBJ2-2	NA	CASSTPGQGVGELFF	TGTGCCAGCAGTACTCCGGGACAGGGTGTCGGGGAGCTGTTTTTT